This passage covers 19 T cell receptor beta chains from one sample sequenced in a study of blood T cells in healthy people across ages. Primed by a sample-barcoded 5' primer and a J-beta primer mix, a second PCR proceeded for roughly 6 to 12 cycles. TCRdb reprocessed the 5' RACE reads with MiXCR, giving one entry per CDR3 protein. The table includes 600,000 to 800,000 distinct CDR3 sequences, about 51% detected once. Sequenced: blood. Source of these receptors: an elderly woman in good health.

This clonotype was seen repeatedly, ten times or more. At one end the junction does not follow the germline gene, possibly because of a read error. J is TRBJ2-1 and V is TRBV5-1; TRBD2 matches 9 bases. The germline CDR1 and CDR2 sequences are SGHRS and YFSETQ. CDR3 size: 15 residues. DNA for the CDR3: TGTGCCAGCAGTTTACTAGCGGGCGGTTACAATGAGCAGTTCTTC. It translates to CASSLLAGGYNEQFF. Full variable domain (rest looked up from reference TRBV5-1 and TRBJ2-1): KAGVTQTPRYLIKTRGQQVTLSCSPISGHRSVSWYQQTPGQGLQFLFEYFSETQRNKGNFPGRFSGRQFSNSRSEMNVSTLELGDSALYLCASSLLAGGYNEQFFGPGTRLTVL.

This chain joins TRBV20-1 and TRBJ2-3; 8 nucleotides match TRBD2. Per the germline V gene, CDR1 is DFQATT and CDR2 is SNEGSKA (reference sequence). V lost 5 bases to trimming and J lost 0 bases; unmatched junction nucleotides: 16. The CDR3 runs to 18 residues. In nucleotides, the CDR3 is TGCAGTGCTCAGGACAGCCCGGGGGGGGGGGGAAGCACAGATACGCAGTATTTT. Translated, it gives CSAQDSPGGGGSTDTQYF.

The gene calls are TRBV6-5 and TRBJ2-2, with 7 bases aligning to TRBD2. Germline trimming cut 3 bases from V and 0 bases from J; bases unmatched to any gene: 7. There are 17 residues in the CDR3. In germline, CDR1 is MNHEY, CDR2 SVGAGI. CDR3 DNA sequence: TGTGCCAGCAGTTATTATCGGGGGGTTGCGAACACCGGGGAGCTGTTTTTT. Its protein is CASSYYRGVANTGELFF.

V gene TRBV29-1 combines with J gene TRBJ2-2; D may correspond to TRBD1 or TRBD2 (5 bases each). Trimming took 4 bases from V and 4 from J, leaving 10 bases between them. Per the germline V gene, CDR1 is SQVTM and CDR2 is ANQGSEA. The CDR3 sequence is 13 residues long. CDR3 nucleotides: TGCAGCGTTGCCGGGACGCCCACCGGGGAGCTGTTTTTT. Translation gives CSVAGTPTGELFF.

A note on this clonotype: A read error may explain this, as a much larger clone is one base away. This rearrangement joins TRBV4-1 to TRBJ1-2; D is ambiguous. The V gene's germline CDR1 is MGHRA and CDR2 YSYEKL. The CDR3 consists of 14 residues. The CDR3 reads CASSQVAGAYDYTF. CDR3 DNA sequence: TGCGCCAGCAGCCAAGTAGCGGGAGCCTATGACTACACCTTC.

There are many counts of this clonotype. This may stem from a read error, because a much larger clone lies one nucleotide away. V usage is TRBV7-3 and J usage is TRBJ2-1; 8 bases fit TRBD2. CDR1 is SGHTA, CDR2 FQGTGA, per germline. CDR3 length: 15 residues. J was trimmed by 9 bases and V by 3 bases; bases with no gene match: 10. The CDR3 DNA reads as TGTGCCAGCAGCTTTCCGGGGACTAGTGGGGGTGAGCAGTTCTTC. Protein sequence: CASSFPGTSGGEQFF.

Turning to this clonotype: An end of the junction differs from the germline gene, which may be a read error. V gene TRBV10-3 combines with J gene TRBJ2-2, with D maybe TRBD1 (6 bases). Germline V lookup: CDR1 ENHRY, CDR2 SYGVKD. CDR3 length equals 14 residues. The CDR3 coding sequence is TGTGCCATCAGTTCAGGGGTGAACACAGGGGAGCTGTTTTTT. This translates into CAISSGVNTGELFF.

V usage is TRBV12-3 or TRBV12-4 and J usage is TRBJ2-4; 9 bases align to TRBD1. The J segment lost 5 bases and the V segment lost 4 bases, leaving 3 bases of the junction unmatched. This CDR3 region has 14 residues. This CDR3 is CASSYGDRENIQYF. CDR3 nucleotide sequence: TGTGCCAGCAGTTATGGGGACAGGGAAAACATTCAGTACTTC.

About this clonotype: This may be a read error, as it is one base from a much larger clone. The chain carries TRBV6-1 and TRBJ2-7; the match to TRBD2 covers 7 bases. Germline assignment: CDR1 MNHNS and CDR2 SASEGT. The CDR3 is 15 amino acids. J gave up 1 base and V 0 bases, and 3 bases lay outside the gene matches. The CDR3 protein is CASSEAGGGSYEQYF. Written as DNA, the CDR3 is TGTGCCAGCAGTGAAGCGGGCGGGGGTTCCTACGAGCAGTACTTC.

This clonotype was recorded many times. The rearrangement uses TRBV24-1 and TRBJ2-1; D is perhaps TRBD2 (5 bases). Germline-derived CDR1 and CDR2 are KGHDR and SFDVKD. Trimming shortened V by 3 bases and J by 3 bases, and 11 bases separated the two germline ends. The CDR3 extends over 15 amino acids. In DNA, the CDR3 is TGTGCCACCAGTGATGTGGGAGAAGGCTACAATGAGCAGTTCTTC. As protein: CATSDVGEGYNEQFF.

This clonotype was counted a few times. The chain carries TRBV27 and TRBJ2-1; D is ambiguous. This CDR3 spans 12 amino acids. V lost 4 bases and J lost 6, with 7 bases in between. Per the germline V gene, CDR1 is MNHEY and CDR2 is SMNVEV (reference sequence). CDR3 in DNA: TGTGCCAGCAGTTCCGGGTTCAATGAGCAGTTCTTC. This gives the protein CASSSGFNEQFF.

V and J are TRBV20-1 and TRBJ2-3; D ambiguous. Deletions cut 4 bases from V and 3 bases from J, with 5 bases between. The CDR3 consists of 11 residues. Germline V CDR1 and CDR2: DFQATT, SNEGSKA (reference sequence). The CDR3: CSATATDTQYF. Here the CDR3 DNA reads TGCAGTGCTACTGCAACAGATACGCAGTATTTT.

This clonotype was seen a few times. With a much larger clone just one base away, this may be a read error. The chain joins TRBV29-1 to TRBJ2-1; the D is unclear. The end of the DNA fits TRBJ2-7 better, so the J call may be wrong. This CDR3 is built from 15 residues. The germline V gene encodes CDR1 SQVTM and CDR2 ANQGSEA. The CDR3 nucleotides read TGCAGCGTTGTTACCATTCTCAGCTCCTACAATGAGCAGTACTTC. Amino acids: CSVVTILSSYNEQYF.

Comment on this clonotype: A much larger clone is a single base away; this may be a read error. The genes are TRBV7-3 and TRBJ2-1, with 8 bases lining up with TRBD2. The DNA end is a closer match to TRBJ2-7, so the J assignment may be wrong. Germline V gene lookup returns CDR1 SGHTA and CDR2 FQGTGA. The CDR3 length is 14 residues. The CDR3 DNA follows: TGTGCCAGCAGCGCTACTAGCGGTTACAATGAGCAGTACTTC. As protein: CASSATSGYNEQYF.

A remark on this clonotype: A much larger clone differs by one base, so this may be a read error. This chain connects TRBV7-9 to TRBJ1-4; D is unresolved. Germline V gives CDR1 SEHNR, CDR2 FQNEAQ (reference sequence). This CDR3 contains 11 residues. This CDR3 reads CASSSNENLFF. DNA for the CDR3: TGTGCCAGCAGCTCGAATGAAAACCTGTTTTTT.

The V call is TRBV11-2, the J call TRBJ1-6; weak D call: TRBD1 (6 bases). The CDR3 is 15 amino acids. V shed 1 base and J shed 6 bases, with 10 bases lying between them. CDR1 and CDR2 (germline): SGHAT, FQNNGV. The DNA for the CDR3 is TGTGCCAGCAGCTTAGCGGTACAGGGTAATTCACCCCTCCACTTT. Translating it yields CASSLAVQGNSPLHF.

This clonotype was counted only a few times. Since a much larger clone is just one base distant, this may be a read error. This chain links TRBV7-9 with TRBJ2-5, with a weak D call TRBD1 (6 bases). The CDR3 has 13 amino acids. CDR1 is SEHNR and CDR2 is FQNEAQ in the germline V gene (reference sequence). V was pared by 8 bases and J by 4 bases, with 14 bases between. CDR3 residues: CASGSLGGETQYF. DNA of the CDR3: TGTGCCAGCGGCTCTCTAGGGGGAGAGACCCAGTACTTC.

The chain is built from TRBV28 and TRBJ2-7; D not certain. The V gene lost 1 base and the J gene lost 0 bases, with 16 bases spanning the gap. This CDR3 contains 17 residues. Germline CDR1 is MDHEN and CDR2 is SYDVKM. CDR3 sequence: CASSLSVVGSNSYEQYF. The CDR3 region has the DNA TGTGCCAGCAGTTTATCGGTAGTCGGATCCAACTCCTACGAGCAGTACTTC. Complete variable domain (other parts from reference TRBV28 and TRBJ2-7): DVKVTQSSRYLVKRTGEKVFLECVQDMDHENMFWYRQDPGLGLRLIYFSYDVKMKEKGDIPEGYSVSREKKERFSLILESASTNQTSMYLCASSLSVVGSNSYEQYFGPGTRLTVT.

The rearrangement links TRBV28 to TRBJ1-2; TRBD1 matches at 8 bases. CDR1 and CDR2 (germline): MDHEN, SYDVKM. V lost 8 bases to trimming and J lost 4 bases; unmatched junction nucleotides: 9. This CDR3 is 14 amino acids long. The CDR3 loop reads CASRSDRASYGYTF. DNA of the CDR3: TGTGCCAGCCGCTCGGACAGGGCGTCCTATGGCTACACCTTC.